This TCR beta chain was sequenced for a study of early T cells in non-severe SARS-CoV-2 infection. Study as a whole: Unsorted whole-blood RNA was sequenced in bulk, leaving chains unpaired. Study conclusions and caveats: In VDJdb matching, anti-spike CD8 responses were favored while private and CD4 specificities went missing.

The protocol attached unique molecular identifiers to individual cDNA molecules. One entry per CDR3 protein, called by TCRdb with MiXCR from the 5' RACE reads. This sample has tens of thousands of distinct CDR3 sequences, with about 5% found just once. Germline lookup yields CDR1 SQVTM and CDR2 ANQGSEA. V lost 5 bases to trimming and J lost 4 bases, with 18 bases between them. The length of the CDR3 is 15 residues. In its sample, this clonotype was seen many times. Its cognate antigen is unknown. This chain uses TRBV29-1 with TRBJ2-1, with a weak D call TRBD1 (6 bases). The receptor was isolated from an adult who was a healthcare worker with PCR-confirmed SARS-CoV-2 infection or an uninfected control (not recorded which). Sequencing input: whole blood. The CDR3 loop is CSVFSVSGQYNEQFF. For the CDR3, the DNA is TGCAGCGTTTTTTCTGTTTCCGGACAGTACAATGAGCAGTTCTTC.